The TCR beta chain under discussion was sequenced for a study of Graves' ophthalmopathy and Graves' hyperthyroidism (dated by TCRdb to the late 2010s). General notes on the study: Peripheral blood was collected at initial diagnosis, prior to any treatment. In several hyperthyroidism patients, the T-cell repertoires found in thyroid tissue were compared with those found in blood. TCR beta repertoire signatures were used to distinguish Graves' ophthalmopathy from Graves' hyperthyroidism and to predict progression to ophthalmopathy. An independent validation cohort comprised 18 hyperthyroidism patients and 15 to 17 patients who later progressed from hyperthyroidism to ophthalmopathy. The 95 to 100 discovery patients were randomly divided into training and test sets at a 7:3 ratio. To explore V-J signatures that separate ophthalmopathy from hyperthyroidism, a discovery set of about a hundred patients was enrolled, consisting of about 45 with ophthalmopathy and 55 to 65 with stable hyperthyroidism. In total, 135 blood samples were TCR-sequenced: fewer than 50 ophthalmopathy, about 75 hyperthyroidism and approximately 17 hyperthyroidism-to-ophthalmopathy patients. Once sampling was done, hyperthyroidism patients were given methimazole at a starting dose of 30 mg daily, while ophthalmopathy patients were given high-dose intravenous methylprednisolone.

Stable hyperthyroidism was defined as no progression to ophthalmopathy within 18 months of follow-up. Patients with hyperthyroidism were aged 18 to 65 years, had been newly diagnosed, and had a disease duration of less than 2 months. Patients were excluded if they had other autoimmune diseases, uncontrolled infections, pregnancy or lactation. Clinical symptoms, serum thyroxine, TRAb, thyroid ultrasound and orbital computed tomography were used for diagnosis. PBMCs were isolated from roughly 10 ml of fresh peripheral blood by Ficoll-Paque density gradient centrifugation. Total RNA was extracted with Trizol reagent and quality-checked on an Agilent 2100 Bioanalyzer. With respect to this clonotype: No cognate antigen has been identified for it. The junction departs from germline at one end; a sequencing error may be responsible.

Reading the germline V gene gives CDR1 SGHTA and CDR2 FQGNSA. The CDR3 runs 13 residues from the cysteine to the phenylalanine. Just CDR3 DNA is preserved here, 39 bases in frame from base 1. Overall study results and their limits: No statistical method was used to predetermine the sample size, and group allocation was not hidden from the investigators. The 13-signature model separated ophthalmopathy from stable hyperthyroidism with approximately 90% sensitivity and about 81% specificity in cross-validation, and 80%/75% in the test set. In validation, the model predicted ophthalmopathy progression with about 70% sensitivity and around 72% specificity; more than ten predicted patients were CT-confirmed with GO in a median of approximately 6.5 months. Most expanded thyroid clonotypes with frequency above 0.001 were also detected in blood, suggesting blood repertoires may reflect the thyroid immune response.

For repertoire sequencing, TCR beta CDR3 regions were amplified from RNA transcripts. The first round of RT-PCR was done with HTBI primers and the Qiagen OneStep RT-PCR kit, and was followed by a second round of multiplex PCR, then size selection and purification. The libraries underwent paired-end sequencing with 100 bp reads on an Illumina HiSeq2000. The paper's processing steps were these. SOAPnuke was used to process the reads, removing any read that contained adapters or uncalled bases, had a mean Phred below 15, or lacked an exact match to the constant primer or identifier. High-quality paired reads were merged with COPE v1.2.5. Unique nucleotide sequences were defined as clonotypes and aligned to IMGT TRB V, D and J references using MiTCR v1.1. The analysis was limited to V-J combinations with a frequency above 0.0001, which together covered more than 99% of repertoires. For each V-J combination, a TCR clonal expansion and chaos score was defined as the ratio of F50 clonal expansion to chaos observed in the TCRdist matrix. Welch's t-statistics and random forest were used to reduce features to about a dozen V-J combinations, which were fed into a naive Bayes classifier. The similarity between thyroid and blood repertoires was quantified using the Morisita-Horn index. TCRdb's own reprocessing of the public reads used fastp at Q25 and MiXCR and kept productive beta chains. Under each unique CDR3 protein, matching rows form one entry showing the most common genes and DNA. TCRdb's processing, not the study's, gives the V and J calls here. This sample has roughly 610,000 distinct CDR3 sequences in its table, and 22% of those were observed once. In total, the top ten clones hold approximately 6.5% of the sample.

Sequencing was done on a sample of peripheral blood. The chain couples TRBV7-2 to TRBJ2-5; the D segment cannot be called with confidence. The sequence came from a woman between 18 and 30 years old with stable Graves' hyperthyroidism. Some clones in this sample may be carry-over from other donors' samples. Donor details come from another sample of the same person, matched by shared clones. The CDR3 here reads CASSRHRPETKYF. The DNA sequence is as follows: TGTGCCAGCAGCCGACACCGCCCAGAGACCAAGTACTTC.